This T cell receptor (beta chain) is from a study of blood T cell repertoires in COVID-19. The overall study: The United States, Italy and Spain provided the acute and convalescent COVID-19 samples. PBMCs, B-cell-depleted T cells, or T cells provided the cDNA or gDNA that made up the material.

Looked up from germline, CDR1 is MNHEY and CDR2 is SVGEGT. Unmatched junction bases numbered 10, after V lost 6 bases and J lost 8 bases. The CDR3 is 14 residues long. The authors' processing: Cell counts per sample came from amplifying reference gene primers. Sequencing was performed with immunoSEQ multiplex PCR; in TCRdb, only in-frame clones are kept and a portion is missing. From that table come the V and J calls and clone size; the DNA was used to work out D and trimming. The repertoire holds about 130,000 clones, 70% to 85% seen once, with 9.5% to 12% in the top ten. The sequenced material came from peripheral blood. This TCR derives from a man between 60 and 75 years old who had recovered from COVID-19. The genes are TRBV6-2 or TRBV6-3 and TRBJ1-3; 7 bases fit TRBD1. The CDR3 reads CASSRPGQVDTIYF. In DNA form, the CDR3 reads TGTGCCAGCAGCCGCCCCGGACAGGTGGACACCATATATTTT.